Sequencing of this T cell receptor (beta chain) was carried out in a study of blood T cell repertoires in COVID-19. Across the study: Samples taken during acute and convalescent COVID-19 were collected in the United States, Italy and Spain. PBMCs, B-cell-depleted T cells, or T cells were the source of the cDNA or gDNA that made up the material.

The CDR3 consists of 14 residues. Germline CDR1 LNHDA, CDR2 SQIVND (reference sequence). Trimming cost V 2 bases and J 6 bases, with 8 bases left between them. Under the authors' procedure: Estimates of nucleated cell counts were drawn from the amplification of reference gene primers. This table comes from immunoSEQ multiplex PCR, and its TCRdb copy is limited to in-frame clones, with some not included. The V and J calls and clone size are taken from that table; D and trimming were inferred from the DNA. The table lists some 31,000 clones, around 77% of them singletons. The sequence came from a woman between 65 and 79 years old with active or convalescent COVID-19. The V gene is TRBV19, the J gene TRBJ1-6; D is unresolved. Sequencing input: peripheral blood. For the CDR3, the DNA is TGTGCCAGTAGTATATTAAGCGGTAATTCACCCCTCCACTTT. The encoded protein is CASSILSGNSPLHF.